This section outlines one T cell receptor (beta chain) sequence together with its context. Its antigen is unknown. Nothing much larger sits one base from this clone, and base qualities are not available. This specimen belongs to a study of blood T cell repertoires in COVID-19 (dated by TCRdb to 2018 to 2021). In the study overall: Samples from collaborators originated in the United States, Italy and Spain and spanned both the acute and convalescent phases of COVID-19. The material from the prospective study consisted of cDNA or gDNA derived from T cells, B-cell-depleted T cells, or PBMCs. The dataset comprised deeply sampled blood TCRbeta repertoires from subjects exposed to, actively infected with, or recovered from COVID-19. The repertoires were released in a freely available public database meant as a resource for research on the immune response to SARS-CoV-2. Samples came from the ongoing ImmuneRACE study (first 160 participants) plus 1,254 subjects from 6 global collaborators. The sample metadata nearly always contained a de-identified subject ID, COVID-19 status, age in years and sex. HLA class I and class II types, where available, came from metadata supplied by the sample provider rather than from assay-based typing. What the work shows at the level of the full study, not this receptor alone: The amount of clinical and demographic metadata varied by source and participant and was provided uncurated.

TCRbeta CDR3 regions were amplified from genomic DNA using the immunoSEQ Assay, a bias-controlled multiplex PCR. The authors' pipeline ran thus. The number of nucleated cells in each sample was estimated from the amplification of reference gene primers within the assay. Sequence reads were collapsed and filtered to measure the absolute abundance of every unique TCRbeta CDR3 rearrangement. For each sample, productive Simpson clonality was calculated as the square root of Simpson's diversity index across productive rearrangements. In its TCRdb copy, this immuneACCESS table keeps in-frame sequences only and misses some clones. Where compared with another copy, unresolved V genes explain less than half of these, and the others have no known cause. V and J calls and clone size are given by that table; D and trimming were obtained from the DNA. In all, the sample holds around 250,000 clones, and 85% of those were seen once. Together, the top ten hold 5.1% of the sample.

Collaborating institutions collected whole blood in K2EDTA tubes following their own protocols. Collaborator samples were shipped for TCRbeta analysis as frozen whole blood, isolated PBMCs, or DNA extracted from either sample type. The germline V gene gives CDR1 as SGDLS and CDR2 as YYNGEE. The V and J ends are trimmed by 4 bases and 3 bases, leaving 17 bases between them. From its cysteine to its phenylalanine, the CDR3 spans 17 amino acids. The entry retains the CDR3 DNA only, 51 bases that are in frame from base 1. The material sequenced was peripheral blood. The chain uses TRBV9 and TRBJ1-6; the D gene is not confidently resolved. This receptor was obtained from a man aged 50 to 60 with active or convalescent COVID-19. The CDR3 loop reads CASSRRQGSVYNSPLHF. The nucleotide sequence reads TGTGCCAGCAGCCGAAGACAAGGGAGTGTCTATAATTCACCCCTCCACTTT.